The 2 T cell receptor delta chains in this list originate from one sample, sequenced in a study of γδ T cells in repeated Plasmodium falciparum infection. Flow sorting of PBMC yielded separate Vgamma9/Vdelta2+ and Vdelta2-negative gammadelta T cell populations for bulk repertoire analysis. TCRdb repeated clone calling on the multiplex PCR reads with CATT. The table includes 45,000 to 50,000 delta-chain clones, around 1.6% detected once. The sample consisted of gamma-delta T cells from blood. These TCRs come from a pool of human donors (malaria-infected and uninfected, not separated).

This clone was picked up a small number of times. The V gene is TRDV1, the J gene TRDJ1; TRDD3 agrees at 11 bases. The J gene, absent from TCRdb, was called here by matching the DNA to germline. The CDR3 totals 18 residues. Unmatched junction bases numbered 17, after V lost 11 bases and J lost 0 bases. Germline values: CDR1 TSWWSYY, CDR2 QGS. The CDR3 coding sequence is TGTGCTTTCCGGGTGGGGGCTGGGGGATACACGTACACCGATAAACTCATCTTT. Translated: CAFRVGAGGYTYTDKLIF.

This clone has ten or more counts. A far larger clone is a single base away, which makes a read error likely. Different DNA sequences within this sample yield the same CDR3. DNA for the CDR3: TGTGCCTGTGACATCTTGGGGGATACTTCTTCCACCGATAAGCTCATCTTT. Amino acid sequence: CACDILGDTSSTDKLIF. The V gene is TRDV2, the J gene TRDJ1; 10 nucleotides agree with TRDD3. Germline V gene sequence: CDR1 GEAIGNYY, CDR2 EKD. The CDR3 is 17 amino acids.